The rows below give T cell receptor beta chains drawn from one sample of a study of T cell changes during pregnancy in multiple sclerosis. Some clones are missing from TCRdb's copy, which holds only in-frame ones; the method was immunoSEQ multiplex PCR. Of 35,000 to 55,000 clones in the sample, about 88% were seen once. Material: CD8+ T cells from peripheral blood mononuclear cells, obtained after pregnancy. Receptors originate from a female donor in good health, enrolled as a control in a pregnancy study. Both conserved end residues are part of each CDR3. D genes are given only for firm matches. Where a row states a size, it is once, few, many or the class of an expanded clone; other rows omit it.

D gene: TRBD1
V gene: TRBV10-3
clone size: -
J gene: TRBJ1-2
CDR3 DNA: TGTGCCACCGAAGGGACAGCATATGGCTACACCTTC
CDR3 protein: CATEGTAYGYTF

D gene: TRBD1
V gene: TRBV7-9
clone size: -
J gene: TRBJ1-1
CDR3 DNA: TGTGCCAGCAGCCCACCGGGACAGATCGAAGCTTTCTTT
CDR3 protein: CASSPPGQIEAFF

D gene: -
V gene: TRBV18
clone size: -
J gene: TRBJ2-1
CDR3 DNA: TGTGCCAGCTCACCTAATGCGGAGCAGTTCTTC
CDR3 protein: CASSPNAEQFF

D gene: TRBD1
V gene: TRBV30
clone size: once
J gene: TRBJ2-1
CDR3 DNA: TGTGCCTGGACCGGGACAGGGTATGAGCAGTTCTTC
CDR3 protein: CAWTGTGYEQFF

D gene: -
V gene: TRBV4-3
clone size: -
J gene: TRBJ2-7
CDR3 DNA: TGCGCCAGCAGCCAAGATAGGGGCTACGAGCAGTACTTC
CDR3 protein: CASSQDRGYEQYF

D gene: -
V gene: TRBV7-9
clone size: -
J gene: TRBJ2-7
CDR3 DNA: TGTGCCAGCAGCCCCTCCGACGAGCAGTACTTC
CDR3 protein: CASSPSDEQYF

D gene: -
V gene: TRBV27
clone size: -
J gene: TRBJ2-7
CDR3 DNA: TGTGCCAGCAGTTTGACAGGAGCCTACGAGCAGTACTTC
CDR3 protein: CASSLTGAYEQYF

D gene: TRBD1
V gene: TRBV19
clone size: -
J gene: TRBJ1-2
CDR3 DNA: TGTGCCAGTAGTATGGCGTGGGACAGGGGGCTGAGGAACTATGGCTACACCTTC
CDR3 protein: CASSMAWDRGLRNYGYTF

D gene: -
V gene: TRBV5-6
clone size: -
J gene: TRBJ1-2
CDR3 DNA: TGTGCCAGCAGCTTGGGAGTTAACTATGGCTACACCTTC
CDR3 protein: CASSLGVNYGYTF

D gene: TRBD2
V gene: TRBV5-4
clone size: -
J gene: TRBJ2-5
CDR3 DNA: TGTGCCAGCAGCCCTGGACTAGTGAGGGAGACCCAGTACTTC
CDR3 protein: CASSPGLVRETQYF

D gene: TRBD1
V gene: TRBV7-9
clone size: few
J gene: TRBJ1-6
CDR3 DNA: TGTGCCAGCAGCACTTCAGGGGGCGATTCACCCCTCCACTTT
CDR3 protein: CASSTSGGDSPLHF

D gene: TRBD2
V gene: TRBV11-1
clone size: -
J gene: TRBJ2-1
CDR3 DNA: TGTGCCAGCAGCTTAGGGGGTAGCGGGGGCCTCAATGAGCAGTTCTTC
CDR3 protein: CASSLGGSGGLNEQFF

D gene: TRBD1
V gene: TRBV30
clone size: once
J gene: TRBJ2-5
CDR3 DNA: TGTGCCTGGAGCTTAGGGGGCATGGAGACCCAGTACTTC
CDR3 protein: CAWSLGGMETQYF

D gene: -
V gene: TRBV29-1
clone size: -
J gene: TRBJ2-6
CDR3 DNA: TGCAGCGTTGACGAGGGGGCCAACGTCCTGACTTTC
CDR3 protein: CSVDEGANVLTF

D gene: TRBD1
V gene: TRBV5-1
clone size: -
J gene: TRBJ1-4
CDR3 DNA: TGCGCCAGCAGCTGGACAGGGAATCCAACTAATGAAAAACTGTTTTTT
CDR3 protein: CASSWTGNPTNEKLFF

D gene: TRBD1
V gene: TRBV4-1
clone size: -
J gene: TRBJ1-1
CDR3 DNA: TGCGCCAGCAGCCCGGGACAGAAGAACACTGAAGCTTTCTTT
CDR3 protein: CASSPGQKNTEAFF

D gene: TRBD2
V gene: TRBV10-3
clone size: -
J gene: TRBJ2-3
CDR3 DNA: TGTGCCATCAGATATAGCGCTCTAGCGGGGACAGATACGCAGTATTTT
CDR3 protein: CAIRYSALAGTDTQYF

D gene: -
V gene: TRBV13
clone size: -
J gene: TRBJ2-7
CDR3 DNA: TGTGCCAGCAGCTTCCTTGGACAGGAGCAGTACTTC
CDR3 protein: CASSFLGQEQYF

D gene: -
V gene: TRBV4-3
clone size: -
J gene: TRBJ2-1
CDR3 DNA: TGCGCCAGCAGCCAAGAAGTCGGAGACTCCTACAATGAGCAGTTCTTC
CDR3 protein: CASSQEVGDSYNEQFF

D gene: TRBD1
V gene: TRBV28
clone size: -
J gene: TRBJ1-2
CDR3 DNA: TGTGCCAGCAGTTTATTCGTGCAGGGGGCCCATGGCTACACCTTC
CDR3 protein: CASSLFVQGAHGYTF

D gene: TRBD1
V gene: TRBV2
clone size: few
J gene: TRBJ1-2
CDR3 DNA: TGTGCCACCTCAGGGACAGCGTGGTATGGCTACACCTTC
CDR3 protein: CATSGTAWYGYTF

D gene: -
V gene: TRBV4-3
clone size: -
J gene: TRBJ2-1
CDR3 DNA: TGCGCCAGCAGCCAAGAGGAGGGGGGGTCCTACAATGAGCAGTTCTTC
CDR3 protein: CASSQEEGGSYNEQFF

D gene: -
V gene: TRBV25-1
clone size: -
J gene: TRBJ1-6
CDR3 DNA: TGTGCCAGCAGTGAACTGGGGGGTTATAATTCACCCCTCCACTTT
CDR3 protein: CASSELGGYNSPLHF

D gene: -
V gene: TRBV7-9
clone size: -
J gene: TRBJ2-5
CDR3 DNA: TGTGCCAGCAGCGCTCCGGACGGGAAGGGGACCCAGTACTTC
CDR3 protein: CASSAPDGKGTQYF

D gene: -
V gene: TRBV14
clone size: -
J gene: TRBJ1-6
CDR3 DNA: TGTGCCAGCAGCCAAGCCGGACAGTCTTCACCCCTCCACTTT
CDR3 protein: CASSQAGQSSPLHF

D gene: TRBD1
V gene: TRBV14
clone size: -
J gene: TRBJ2-1
CDR3 DNA: TGTGCCAGCAGCCTGGCCCACCCCGACAGGGGTGCATACAATGAGCAGTTCTTC
CDR3 protein: CASSLAHPDRGAYNEQFF

D gene: -
V gene: TRBV11-3
clone size: -
J gene: TRBJ2-2
CDR3 DNA: TGTGCCAGCAGCAAGACAGAAGAAAACACCGGGGAGCTGTTTTTT
CDR3 protein: CASSKTEENTGELFF